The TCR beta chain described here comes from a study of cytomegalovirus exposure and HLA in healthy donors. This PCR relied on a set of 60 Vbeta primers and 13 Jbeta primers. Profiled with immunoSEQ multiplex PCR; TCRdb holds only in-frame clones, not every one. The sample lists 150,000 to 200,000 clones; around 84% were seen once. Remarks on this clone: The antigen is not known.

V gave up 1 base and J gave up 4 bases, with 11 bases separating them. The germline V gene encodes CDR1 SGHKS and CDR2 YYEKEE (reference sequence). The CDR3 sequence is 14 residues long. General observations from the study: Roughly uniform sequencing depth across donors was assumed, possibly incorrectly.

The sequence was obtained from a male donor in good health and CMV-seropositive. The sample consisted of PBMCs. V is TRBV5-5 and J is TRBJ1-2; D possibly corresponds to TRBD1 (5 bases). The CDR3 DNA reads TGTGCCAGCAGCTTGTTGACAGTGGGCTATGGCTACACCTTC. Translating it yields CASSLLTVGYGYTF.